A single TCR beta chain is shown here with its context. The antigen is undetermined. The sample originates from a study of T cell responses to AZD1222 COVID-19 vaccine. Profiled with immunoSEQ multiplex PCR; TCRdb holds only in-frame clones, not every one. In the table there are about 120,000 clones, over 70% of which are singletons. Findings and limits, study-wide: It should be noted that donors were predominantly white British and more often female, and clonal diversity was possibly underestimated.

CDR3 length equals 16 residues. V dropped 4 bases and J dropped 4; count of bases not matched to a gene: 5. Germline V lookup: CDR1 LGHDT, CDR2 YNNKEL (reference sequence). V and J are TRBV3-1 (or the pseudogene TRBV3-2) and TRBJ2-5, with TRBD2 matching 14 bases. This sequence originates from an adult in good health. The material sequenced was peripheral blood, taken on day 0 of AZD1222 vaccination. The CDR3 nucleotides are TGTGCCAGCAGCCTTGGACTAGCGGGAGGTGGAGAGACCCAGTACTTC. Its translation: CASSLGLAGGGETQYF.